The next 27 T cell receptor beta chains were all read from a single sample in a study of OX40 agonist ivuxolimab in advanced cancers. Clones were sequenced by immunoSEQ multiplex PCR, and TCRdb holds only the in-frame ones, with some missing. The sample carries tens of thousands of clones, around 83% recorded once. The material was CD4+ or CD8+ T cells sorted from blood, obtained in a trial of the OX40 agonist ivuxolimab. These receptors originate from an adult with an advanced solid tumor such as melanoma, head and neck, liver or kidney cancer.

CDR3 in DNA: TGCGCCAGCAGCTTGGGGGCTCAGGGGGCCGAGCAGTACTTC. It encodes CASSLGAQGAEQYF. The gene calls are TRBV5-1 and TRBJ2-7; 8 nucleotides align to TRBD1. This CDR3 is 14 amino acids long. V was clipped by 0 bases and J by 6 bases; unmatched bases: 5. Germline lookup yields CDR1 SGHRS and CDR2 YFSETQ.

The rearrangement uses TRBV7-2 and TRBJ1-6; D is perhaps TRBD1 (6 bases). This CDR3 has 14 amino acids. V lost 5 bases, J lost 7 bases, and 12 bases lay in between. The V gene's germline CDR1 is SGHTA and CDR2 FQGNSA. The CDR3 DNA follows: TGTGCCAGCAGCCTCAGGAGGGGGAATTCACCCCTCCACTTT. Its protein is CASSLRRGNSPLHF. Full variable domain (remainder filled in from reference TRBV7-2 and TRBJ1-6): GAGVSQSPSNKVTEKGKDVELRCDPISGHTALYWYRQSLGQGLEFLIYFQGNSAPDKSGLPSDRFSAERTGGSVSTLTIQRTQQEDSAVYLCASSLRRGNSPLHFGNGTRLTVT.

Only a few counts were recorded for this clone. The CDR3 is CASSLAPNQPQHF. In nucleotides, the CDR3 is TGCGCCAGCAGCTTGGCCCCCAATCAGCCCCAGCATTTT. V and J are TRBV5-1 and TRBJ1-5; D gene unclear. This CDR3 spans 13 amino acids. Germline V gene sequence: CDR1 SGHRS, CDR2 YFSETQ. Trimming took 0 bases from V and 3 from J, leaving 4 bases between them. The whole variable domain, filled in from reference TRBV5-1 and TRBJ1-5, reads KAGVTQTPRYLIKTRGQQVTLSCSPISGHRSVSWYQQTPGQGLQFLFEYFSETQRNKGNFPGRFSGRQFSNSRSEMNVSTLELGDSALYLCASSLAPNQPQHFGDGTRLSIL.

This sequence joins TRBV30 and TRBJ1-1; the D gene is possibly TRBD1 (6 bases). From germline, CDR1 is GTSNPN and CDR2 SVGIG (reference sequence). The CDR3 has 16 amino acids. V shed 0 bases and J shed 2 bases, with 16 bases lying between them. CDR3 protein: CAWSVSGRGPNTEAFF. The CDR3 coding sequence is TGTGCCTGGAGTGTAAGCGGCAGGGGACCCAACACTGAAGCTTTCTTT.

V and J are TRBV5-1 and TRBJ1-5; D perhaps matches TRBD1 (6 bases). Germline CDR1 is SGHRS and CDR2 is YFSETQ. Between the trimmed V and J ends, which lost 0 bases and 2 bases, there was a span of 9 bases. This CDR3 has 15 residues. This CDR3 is CASSLAPGGNQPQHF. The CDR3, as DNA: TGCGCCAGCAGCTTGGCGCCAGGGGGCAATCAGCCCCAGCATTTT.

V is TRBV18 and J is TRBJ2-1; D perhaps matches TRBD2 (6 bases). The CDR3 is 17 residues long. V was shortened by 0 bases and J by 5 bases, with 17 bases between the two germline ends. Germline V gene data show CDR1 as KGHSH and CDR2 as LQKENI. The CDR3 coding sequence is TGTGCCAGCTCACCACCATTGGGGGAGGTTGTGGACAATGAGCAGTTCTTC. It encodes CASSPPLGEVVDNEQFF.

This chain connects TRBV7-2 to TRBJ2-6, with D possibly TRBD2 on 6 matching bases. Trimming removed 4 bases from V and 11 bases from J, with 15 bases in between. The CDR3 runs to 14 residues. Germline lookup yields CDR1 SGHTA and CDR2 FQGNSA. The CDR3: CASSSPRGGDVLTF. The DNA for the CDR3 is TGTGCCAGCAGCTCCCCCCGAGGAGGGGACGTCCTGACTTTC.

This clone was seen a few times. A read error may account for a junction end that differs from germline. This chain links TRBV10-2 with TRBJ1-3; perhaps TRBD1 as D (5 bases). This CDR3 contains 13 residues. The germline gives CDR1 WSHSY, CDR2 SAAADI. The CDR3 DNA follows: TGCGCCAGCAGTGAGTCATTAGTCGGGGGACGCGGTTTT. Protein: CASSESLVGGRGF.

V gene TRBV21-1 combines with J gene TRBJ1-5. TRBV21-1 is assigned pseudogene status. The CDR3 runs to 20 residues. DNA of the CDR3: TGTGCCAGCACGGCACAGACCGCCGGACCCTACTTCTCGTCCAATCAGCCCCAGCATTTT. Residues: CASTAQTAGPYFSSNQPQHF.

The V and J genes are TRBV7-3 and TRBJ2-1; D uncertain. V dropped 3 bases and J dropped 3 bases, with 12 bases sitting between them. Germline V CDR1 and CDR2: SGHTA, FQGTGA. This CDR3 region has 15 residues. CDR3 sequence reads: CASSLGLVVYNEQFF. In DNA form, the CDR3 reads TGTGCCAGCAGCTTGGGTCTAGTAGTCTACAATGAGCAGTTCTTC.

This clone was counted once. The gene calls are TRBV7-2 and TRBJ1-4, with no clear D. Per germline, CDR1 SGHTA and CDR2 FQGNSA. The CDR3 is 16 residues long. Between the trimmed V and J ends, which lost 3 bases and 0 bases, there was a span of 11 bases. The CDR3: CASSFNDGATNEKLFF. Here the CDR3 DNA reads TGTGCCAGCAGCTTCAACGACGGTGCAACTAATGAAAAACTGTTTTTT.

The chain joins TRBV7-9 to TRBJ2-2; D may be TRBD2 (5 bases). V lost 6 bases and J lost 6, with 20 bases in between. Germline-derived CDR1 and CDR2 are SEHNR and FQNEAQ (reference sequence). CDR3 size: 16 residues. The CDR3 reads CASSLDYSVIAGELFF. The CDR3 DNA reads TGTGCCAGCAGTCTTGACTATAGTGTTATTGCCGGGGAGCTGTTTTTT. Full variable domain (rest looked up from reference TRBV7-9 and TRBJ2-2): DTGVSQNPRHKITKRGQNVTFRCDPISEHNRLYWYRQTLGQGPEFLTYFQNEAQLEKSRLLSDRFSAERPKGSFSTLEIQRTEQGDSAMYLCASSLDYSVIAGELFFGEGSRLTVL.

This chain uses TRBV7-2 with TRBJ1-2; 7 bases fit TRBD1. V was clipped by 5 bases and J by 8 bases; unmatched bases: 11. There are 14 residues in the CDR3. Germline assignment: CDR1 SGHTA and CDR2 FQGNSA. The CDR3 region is CASSPGGGLGGYTF. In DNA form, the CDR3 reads TGTGCCAGCAGCCCAGGGGGTGGTCTCGGCGGCTACACCTTC.

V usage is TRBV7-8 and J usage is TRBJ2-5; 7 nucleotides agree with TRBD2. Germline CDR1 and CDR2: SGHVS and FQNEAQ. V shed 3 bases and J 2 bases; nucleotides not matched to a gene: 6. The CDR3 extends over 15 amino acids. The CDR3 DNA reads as TGTGCCAGCAGCTTTCGGGGAGGGATACAAGAGACCCAGTACTTC. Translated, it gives CASSFRGGIQETQYF.

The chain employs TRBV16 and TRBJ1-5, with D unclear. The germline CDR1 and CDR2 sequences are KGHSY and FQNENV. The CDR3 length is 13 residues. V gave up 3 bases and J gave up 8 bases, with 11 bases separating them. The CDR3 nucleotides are TGTGCCAGCAGCCATCCCCTAGGTGAGCCCCAGCATTTT. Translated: CASSHPLGEPQHF.

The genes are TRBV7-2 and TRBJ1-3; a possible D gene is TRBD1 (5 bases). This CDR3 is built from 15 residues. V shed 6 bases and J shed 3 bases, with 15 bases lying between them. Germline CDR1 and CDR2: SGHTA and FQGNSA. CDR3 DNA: TGTGCCAGCAGTCGAACGTGGGGCGTTGGAAACACCATATATTTT. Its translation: CASSRTWGVGNTIYF.

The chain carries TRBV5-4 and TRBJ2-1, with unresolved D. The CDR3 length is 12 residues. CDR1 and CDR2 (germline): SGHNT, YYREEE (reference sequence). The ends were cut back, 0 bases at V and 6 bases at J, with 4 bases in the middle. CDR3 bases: TGTGCCAGCAGCTTGGTGAGCAATGAGCAGTTCTTC. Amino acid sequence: CASSLVSNEQFF.

The DNA for the CDR3 is TGTGCCAGCAGTCCCCCCCGGGGGGGGGAGTTCTTC. This gives the protein CASSPPRGGEFF. The rearrangement uses TRBV28 and TRBJ2-1, with 8 bases that match TRBD2. Trimming cost V 5 bases and J 14 bases; bases outside gene matches: 8. Germline assignment: CDR1 MDHEN and CDR2 SYDVKM. The length of the CDR3 is 12 residues.

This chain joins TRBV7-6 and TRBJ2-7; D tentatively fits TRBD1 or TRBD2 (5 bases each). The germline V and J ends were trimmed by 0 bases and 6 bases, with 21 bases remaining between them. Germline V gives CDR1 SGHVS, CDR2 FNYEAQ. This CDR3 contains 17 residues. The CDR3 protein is CASSLAPFGTDFAEQYF. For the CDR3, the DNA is TGTGCCAGCAGCTTAGCTCCCTTCGGGACCGATTTTGCCGAGCAGTACTTC. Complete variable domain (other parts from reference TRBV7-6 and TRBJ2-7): GAGVSQSPRYKVTKRGQDVALRCDPISGHVSLYWYRQALGQGPEFLTYFNYEAQQDKSGLPNDRFSAERPEGSISTLTIQRTEQRDSAMYRCASSLAPFGTDFAEQYFGPGTRLTVT.

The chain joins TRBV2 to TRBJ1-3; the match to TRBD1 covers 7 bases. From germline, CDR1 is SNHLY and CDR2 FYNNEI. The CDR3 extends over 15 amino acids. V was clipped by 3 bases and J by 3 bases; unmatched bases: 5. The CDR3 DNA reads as TGTGCCAGCAGTGATCAGGGGGGCAGTGGAAACACCATATATTTT. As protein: CASSDQGGSGNTIYF.

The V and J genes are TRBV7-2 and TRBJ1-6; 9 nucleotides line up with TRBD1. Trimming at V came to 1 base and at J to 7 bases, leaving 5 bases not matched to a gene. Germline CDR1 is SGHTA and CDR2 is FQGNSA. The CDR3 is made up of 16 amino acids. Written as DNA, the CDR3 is TGTGCCAGCAGCTTAGGGGGCGGGACAGGGAATTCACCCCTCCACTTT. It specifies CASSLGGGTGNSPLHF.

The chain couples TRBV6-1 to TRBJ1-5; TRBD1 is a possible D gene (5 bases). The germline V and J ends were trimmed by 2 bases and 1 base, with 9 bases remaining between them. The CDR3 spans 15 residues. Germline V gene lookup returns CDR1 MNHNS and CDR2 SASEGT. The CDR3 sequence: CASSEQGSSNQPQHF. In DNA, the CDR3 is TGTGCCAGCAGTGAACAGGGCTCCAGCAATCAGCCCCAGCATTTT.

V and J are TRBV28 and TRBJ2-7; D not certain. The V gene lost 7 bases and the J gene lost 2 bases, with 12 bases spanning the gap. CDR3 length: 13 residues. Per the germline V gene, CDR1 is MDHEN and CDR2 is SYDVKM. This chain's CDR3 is CASTPPVTYEQYF. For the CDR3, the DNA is TGTGCCAGCACCCCGCCTGTGACCTACGAGCAGTACTTC. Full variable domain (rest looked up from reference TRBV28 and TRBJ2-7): DVKVTQSSRYLVKRTGEKVFLECVQDMDHENMFWYRQDPGLGLRLIYFSYDVKMKEKGDIPEGYSVSREKKERFSLILESASTNQTSMYLCASTPPVTYEQYFGPGTRLTVT.

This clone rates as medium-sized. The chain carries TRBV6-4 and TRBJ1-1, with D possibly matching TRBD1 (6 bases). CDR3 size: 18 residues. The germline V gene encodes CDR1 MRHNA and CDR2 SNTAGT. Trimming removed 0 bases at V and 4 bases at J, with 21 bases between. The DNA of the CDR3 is TGTGCCAGCAGTGACTCGATAGGCCTTCTACAGGGCGGCACTGAAGCTTTCTTT. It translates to CASSDSIGLLQGGTEAFF.

The CDR3 nucleotides read TGCGCCAGCAGCTTGGAGCAAGGGGAGCAGTACTTC. Protein: CASSLEQGEQYF. V and J are TRBV5-1 and TRBJ2-7; D ambiguous. CDR1 and CDR2 (germline): SGHRS, YFSETQ. V was trimmed by 0 bases and J by 7 bases, leaving 8 bases between them. The CDR3 covers 12 residues.

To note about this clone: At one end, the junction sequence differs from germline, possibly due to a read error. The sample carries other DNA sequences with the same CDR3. The CDR3 nucleotides are TGTGCTAGTGGTTTGGACCTGAACACTGAGGCTTTCTTT. This gives the protein CASGLDLNTEAFF. The chain combines TRBV12-5 with TRBJ1-1; the D is unclear. This CDR3 has 13 residues. The germline gives CDR1 LGHNT, CDR2 FRNRAP.

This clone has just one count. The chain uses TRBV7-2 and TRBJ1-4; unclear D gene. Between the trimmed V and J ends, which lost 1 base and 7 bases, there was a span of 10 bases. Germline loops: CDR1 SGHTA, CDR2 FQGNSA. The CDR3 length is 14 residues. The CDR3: CASSLEGGSEKLFF. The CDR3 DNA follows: TGTGCCAGCAGCTTAGAGGGAGGCAGTGAAAAACTGTTTTTT.